The T cell receptor (beta chain) under discussion was sequenced for a study of CD8 T cells in ankylosing spondylitis. Findings of the study overall: A TCR beta motif of about 8 highly homologous variants seemed to mark ankylosing spondylitis blood.

Notes on this clonotype: Its antigen remains unidentified. At one boundary the junction diverges from the germline segment, which might be a read error.

Using its own MiXCR run on the 5' RACE reads, TCRdb lists one record per CDR3 protein. The sample contains around 490,000 distinct CDR3 sequences, approximately 5% of which appear only once. Germline V gene lookup returns CDR1 LNHNV and CDR2 YYDKDF (reference sequence). This CDR3 region has 14 residues. The sequenced sample consisted of blood, either unsorted or a sorted T cell fraction (not recorded which). This TCR came from a male donor with ankylosing spondylitis. The chain is built from TRBV15 and TRBJ2-5, with 9 bases aligning to TRBD1. The CDR3 DNA reads as TGTGCCACCAACAGACAGGGGGGAGGAGAGACCCAGTACTTC. It yields the protein CATNRQGGGETQYF.